The following is a TCR beta chain sequence with its context. This specimen comes from a study of blood T cell repertoires in COVID-19. Here immunoSEQ multiplex PCR was the method, and the copy in TCRdb shows in-frame clones only, minus some. The sample has about 370,000 clones, just under 90% seen once. V lost 5 bases to trimming and J lost 0 bases, with 15 bases between them. The CDR3 runs to 16 residues. CDR1 LNHNV and CDR2 YYDKDF come from the germline V gene (reference sequence). The sequence was collected from a woman aged 30 to 39 who had recovered from COVID-19. Input material: PBMCs or T cells enriched from blood (not recorded which). The rearrangement uses TRBV15 and TRBJ2-3, with a possible D match to TRBD2 (5 bases). The CDR3 loop is CATSHRTVESTDTQYF. In DNA form, the CDR3 reads TGTGCCACCAGCCACCGGACTGTCGAGAGCACAGATACGCAGTATTTT.